The rows below give T cell receptor beta chains drawn from one sample of a study of T-cell memory formation after mild COVID-19. Each CDR3 protein gets one entry after TCRdb re-called the 5' RACE reads with MiXCR. The sample includes around 320,000 distinct CDR3 sequences, approximately 29% of them seen just once. Sequencing was done on a sample of PBMCs or a T cell subset sorted from them (not recorded which). The receptors derive from an adult woman who had mild COVID-19 (a few samples of this study predate the infection). Cell type and time point are not known. Each CDR3 is given with its conserved first and last residue. For some rows the clone size is stated as once, few or many, or as a class when expanded; others skip it.

v_call: TRBV5-1; clone_size: .; j_call: TRBJ1-1; cdr3_aa: CASSRLGNSNTEAFF
v_call: TRBV5-1; clone_size: .; j_call: TRBJ2-6; cdr3_aa: CASSLAMGAGANVLTF
v_call: TRBV6-2/TRBV6-3; clone_size: .; j_call: TRBJ2-2; cdr3_aa: CASSPIVAERNTGELFF
v_call: TRBV4-3; clone_size: .; j_call: TRBJ1-1; cdr3_aa: CASSHAGGARNTEAFF
v_call: TRBV12-3/TRBV12-4; clone_size: .; j_call: TRBJ2-3; cdr3_aa: CASRGQGTDTQYF
v_call: TRBV3-1; clone_size: few; j_call: TRBJ2-5; cdr3_aa: CASSQVPGGAETQYF
v_call: TRBV12-3/TRBV12-4; clone_size: .; j_call: TRBJ2-1; cdr3_aa: CASRGGGNEQFF
v_call: TRBV25-1; clone_size: .; j_call: TRBJ2-7; cdr3_aa: CASSARDRGRGRSYEQYF
v_call: TRBV6-2/TRBV6-3; clone_size: .; j_call: TRBJ2-1; cdr3_aa: CASSHIKGPYNEQFF
v_call: TRBV4-2; clone_size: few; j_call: TRBJ2-5; cdr3_aa: CASQEGTSGSETQYF